There are many counts of the clone carrying this T cell receptor beta chain. These data come from a study of T cells in Graves' hyperthyroidism and ophthalmopathy. The ends lost 6 bases at V and 9 bases at J; junction bases unmatched: 15. From germline, CDR1 is SEHNR and CDR2 FQNEAQ (reference sequence). CDR3 length: 16 amino acids. RNA transcripts served as the template for amplifying TCR beta CDR3 regions. Carried out on the TCR CDR3, a first-round RT-PCR used the HTBI primer set. TCRdb redid the calling of the multiplex PCR reads with MiXCR, one entry per CDR3 protein. Among more than 300,000 distinct CDR3 sequences listed, about 15% were seen once. Exclusion criteria comprised uncontrolled infection, other autoimmune disease, pregnancy or lactation. The diagnostic basis comprised clinical symptoms, serum thyroxine and TRAb, thyroid ultrasound and orbital computed tomography. Fresh peripheral blood, approximately 10 ml, yielded the PBMCs.

The sequenced material came from blood. J is TRBJ2-1 and V is TRBV7-9; TRBD2 matches at 9 bases. The clonotype was recovered from a woman aged 55-75 years with Graves' hyperthyroidism. The CDR3 bases are TGTGCCAGCAGTTCGAGCTGGATAGCGGGAGATATTGAGCAGTTCTTC. Translating it yields CASSSSWIAGDIEQFF.